This entry lists 14 T cell receptor beta chains sequenced from one sample in a study of T cell changes during pregnancy in multiple sclerosis. Assay used: immunoSEQ multiplex PCR; TCRdb lists only in-frame clones, some missing. The table has tens of thousands of clones, roughly 87% seen once. The sequencing used CD4+ T cells from peripheral blood mononuclear cells, collected in the first trimester of pregnancy. Source of these receptors: a female donor with multiple sclerosis, enrolled in a pregnancy study.

The chain joins TRBV7-9 to TRBJ1-4; 7 nucleotides align to TRBD1. The junction had 8 bases not matched to a gene; V was cut back by 5 bases and J by 8 bases. CDR1 SEHNR and CDR2 FQNEAQ come from the germline V gene (reference sequence). CDR3 size: 14 residues. The CDR3 DNA follows: TGTGCCAGCAGCCGAACAGGGGCCGGAGAAAAACTGTTTTTT. Encoded protein: CASSRTGAGEKLFF.

The gene calls are TRBV2 and TRBJ1-2, with 9 bases lining up with TRBD1. Trimming took 6 bases from V and 3 from J; bases not matched to a gene: 5. The CDR3 contains 14 residues. The germline V gene has CDR1 SNHLY and CDR2 FYNNEI. The CDR3 is CASRQQGADYGYTF. The CDR3 DNA follows: TGTGCCAGCAGGCAACAGGGGGCGGACTATGGCTACACCTTC.

The V call is TRBV5-1, the J call TRBJ1-4; 8 bases line up with TRBD1. The CDR3 has 16 amino acids. Germline CDR1 reads SGHRS; CDR2 reads YFSETQ. V dropped 2 bases and J dropped 0; count of bases not matched to a gene: 3. DNA of the CDR3: TGCGCCAGCAGCTTAACAGGGGGTCCAACTAATGAAAAACTGTTTTTT. Its protein product is CASSLTGGPTNEKLFF.

The J gene is TRBJ1-4, the V gene TRBV9, with D uncertain. This CDR3 is built from 16 residues. The V end lost 4 bases, the J end lost 3 bases, and 16 bases lay between the germline ends. Germline CDR1 reads SGDLS; CDR2 reads YYNGEE. The CDR3 spells CASSPTTAAPNEKLFF. CDR3 coding DNA: TGTGCCAGCAGCCCCACAACGGCGGCTCCTAATGAAAAACTGTTTTTT.

The chain is built from TRBV5-1 and TRBJ2-1; 8 bases align to TRBD2. There are 13 residues in the CDR3. Germline assignment: CDR1 SGHRS and CDR2 YFSETQ. J gave up 5 bases and V 5 bases, and 3 bases lay outside the gene matches. The CDR3 is CASSPGLDNEQFF. CDR3 DNA sequence: TGCGCCAGCAGTCCGGGACTAGACAATGAGCAGTTCTTC.

The genes are TRBV7-9 and TRBJ2-7; possible D gene TRBD2, 5 bases. Germline V gives CDR1 SEHNR, CDR2 FQNEAQ (reference sequence). This CDR3 region has 14 residues. V was pared by 1 base and J by 8 bases, with 15 bases between. This CDR3 reads CASSLVSGLRQQYF. The CDR3 region has the DNA TGTGCCAGCAGCTTAGTAAGCGGTCTTCGGCAGCAGTACTTC.

Only one count was recorded for this clone. The rearrangement joins TRBV19 to TRBJ2-3; TRBD2 aligns across 9 bases. The trim removed 4 bases at V and 2 bases at J, leaving 10 bases unmatched. Per the germline V gene, CDR1 is LNHDA and CDR2 is SQIVND (reference sequence). This CDR3 region has 17 residues. CDR3 DNA: TGTGCCAGTAGTAGGGCAGCTAGCGGGGCCAACACAGATACGCAGTATTTT. This sequence encodes CASSRAASGANTDTQYF.

The V and J genes are TRBV5-1 and TRBJ2-5; 8 bases are a match to TRBD1. The CDR3 consists of 13 residues. V was clipped by 2 bases and J by 4 bases; unmatched bases: 1. The V gene's germline CDR1 is SGHRS and CDR2 YFSETQ. DNA of the CDR3: TGCGCCAGCAGCTTCGGACAGGGAGAGACCCAGTACTTC. Amino acid sequence: CASSFGQGETQYF.

The chain uses TRBV12-2 and TRBJ2-7; TRBD1, the table's D call, was not compared with the DNA. TRBV12-2 is listed as a pseudogene. This CDR3 has 12 amino acids. CDR3 nucleotides: TGTGCAGGCCGACAGGGGACCTACGAGCAGTACTTC. Its protein is CAGRQGTYEQYF.

J is TRBJ2-7 and V is TRBV5-6; TRBD1 might be the D (5 bases). The germline CDR1 and CDR2 sequences are SGHDT and YYEEEE. CDR3 size: 16 residues. Trimming took off 1 base at V and 2 bases at J, with 16 bases between the two ends. The chain's CDR3 is CASSLRVRVLTYEQYF. DNA for the CDR3: TGTGCCAGCAGCTTGAGAGTCAGGGTCCTCACCTACGAGCAGTACTTC.

This chain connects TRBV29-1 to TRBJ2-7; TRBD1 agrees at 11 bases. Germline V lookup: CDR1 SQVTM, CDR2 ANQGSEA. Trimming at V came to 6 bases and at J to 2 bases, leaving 6 bases not matched to a gene. The CDR3 is made up of 14 amino acids. The CDR3 protein is CSVGGQGATYEQYF. CDR3 DNA: TGCAGCGTGGGCGGACAGGGGGCCACCTACGAGCAGTACTTC.

This chain connects TRBV9 to TRBJ2-2; maybe TRBD2 (7 bases). This CDR3 contains 16 residues. Per the germline V gene, CDR1 is SGDLS and CDR2 is YYNGEE. The V end was cut by 4 bases, the J end by 4 bases, with 17 bases between. The CDR3 DNA follows: TGTGCCAGCAGCACGCGACGGGGAGGGGGCACCGGGGAGCTGTTTTTT. Amino acid sequence: CASSTRRGGGTGELFF.

This sequence joins TRBV9 and TRBJ2-2, with D hard to call. Germline V gene lookup returns CDR1 SGDLS and CDR2 YYNGEE. There are 14 residues in the CDR3. Trimming stripped 3 bases from V and 5 bases from J, with 11 bases between. This chain's CDR3 is CASSDGRFTGELFF. The CDR3 nucleotides are TGTGCCAGCAGCGACGGCAGGTTTACCGGGGAGCTGTTTTTT.

The chain recombines TRBV19 with TRBJ2-5; no reliable D call. From germline, CDR1 is LNHDA and CDR2 SQIVND (reference sequence). Trimming pared 0 bases from V and 6 bases from J, leaving 8 bases between. The CDR3 consists of 13 residues. The DNA for the CDR3 is TGTGCCAGTAGTATAGATCTGGAGCAGACCCAGTACTTC. Amino acids: CASSIDLEQTQYF. Using reference TRBV19 and TRBJ2-5 for the parts outside the CDR3, the full variable domain is DGGITQSPKYLFRKEGQNVTLSCEQNLNHDAMYWYRQDPGQGLRLIYYSQIVNDFQKGDIAEGYSVSREKKESFPLTVTSAQKNPTAFYLCASSIDLEQTQYFGPGTRLLVL.